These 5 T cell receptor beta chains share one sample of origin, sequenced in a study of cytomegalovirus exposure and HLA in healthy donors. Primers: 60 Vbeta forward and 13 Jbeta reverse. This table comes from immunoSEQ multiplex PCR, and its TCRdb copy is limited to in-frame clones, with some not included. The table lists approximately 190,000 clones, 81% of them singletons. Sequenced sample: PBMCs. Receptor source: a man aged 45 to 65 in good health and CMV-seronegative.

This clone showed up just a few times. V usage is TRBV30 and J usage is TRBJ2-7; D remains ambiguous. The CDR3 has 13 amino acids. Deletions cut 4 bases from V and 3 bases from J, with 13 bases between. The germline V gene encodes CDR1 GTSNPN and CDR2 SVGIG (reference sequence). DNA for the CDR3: TGTGCCTGGATACCTCCTGGGCGCTACGAGCAGTACTTC. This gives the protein CAWIPPGRYEQYF.

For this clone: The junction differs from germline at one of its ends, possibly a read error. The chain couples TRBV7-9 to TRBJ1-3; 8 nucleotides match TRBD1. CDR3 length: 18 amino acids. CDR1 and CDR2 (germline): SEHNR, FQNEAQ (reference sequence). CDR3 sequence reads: CSSSSTGQAQSSGNTIYF. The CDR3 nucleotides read TGTTCCAGCAGCTCGACGGGACAGGCCCAATCCTCTGGAAACACCATATATTTT.

The CDR3 bases are TGTGCCAGCAGCTTAAGGGAGACGGTCGGAACCGGGGAGCTGTTTTTT. Its protein is CASSLRETVGTGELFF. V gene TRBV13 combines with J gene TRBJ2-2; D is perhaps TRBD2 (5 bases). The CDR3 contains 16 residues. Germline assignment: CDR1 PRHDT and CDR2 FYEKMQ (reference sequence). V dropped 2 bases and J dropped 5 bases, with 15 bases sitting between them.

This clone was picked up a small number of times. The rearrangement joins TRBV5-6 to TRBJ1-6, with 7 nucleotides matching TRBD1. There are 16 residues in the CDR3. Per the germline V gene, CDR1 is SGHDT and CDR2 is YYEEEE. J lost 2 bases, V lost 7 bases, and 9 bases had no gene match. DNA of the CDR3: TGTGCCAGCGGATTCAGGGGGTTCGCCTATAATTCACCCCTCCACTTT. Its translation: CASGFRGFAYNSPLHF.

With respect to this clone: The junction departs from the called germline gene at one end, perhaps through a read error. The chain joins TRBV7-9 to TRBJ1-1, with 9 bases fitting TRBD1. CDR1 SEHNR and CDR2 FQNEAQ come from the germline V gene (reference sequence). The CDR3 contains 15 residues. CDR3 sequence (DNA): TGTTCCAGCAGCGCCCTGGGACAGGGGAACACTGAAGCTTTCTTT. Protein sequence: CSSSALGQGNTEAFF.